The T cell receptor (beta chain) described here comes from a study of shared clonotypes between healthy human individuals. Naive CD8 cells lacked CD45RO and underwent positive selection for CCR7, leaving out terminally differentiated effector memory CD45RA+ cells. In its sample, this clone was seen once. Per the germline V gene, CDR1 is SQVTM and CDR2 is ANQGSEA. Trimming took off 5 bases at V and 4 bases at J, with 15 bases between the two ends. There are 13 residues in the CDR3. Clones were read by immunoSEQ multiplex PCR, and TCRdb kept only the in-frame ones, dropping some. The repertoire holds hundreds of thousands of clones, with 80% to 95% as singletons.

This clonotype was obtained from a man aged 25-40 years in good health. Source material: naive CD8+ T cells sorted from blood. The V and J genes are TRBV29-1 and TRBJ2-7; possible D gene TRBD2, 5 bases. The CDR3, as DNA: TGCAGCGTTACTGTTGATCAGCGGTACGAGCAGTACTTC. This codes for CSVTVDQRYEQYF.